The 21 T cell receptor beta chains in this list originate from one sample, sequenced in a study of T cell repertoires in cytomegalovirus infection. The antigens these receptors bind are not known. In TCRdb, the reads were re-called with MiXCR into one record per CDR3 protein. The data hold fewer than 850,000 distinct CDR3 sequences, with about 29% observed a single time. Source: cultured CD8+ T cells from PBMCs, taken from culture after CMV antigen stimulation. These receptors all come from a human donor in good health (CMV status not recorded). Some clones in this sample may be carry-over from other donors' samples.

This clonotype has only a few counts. The chain recombines TRBV12-3 or TRBV12-4 with TRBJ2-7, with D unclear. V dropped 2 bases and J dropped 4 bases, with 9 bases sitting between them. This CDR3 is 13 amino acids long. The CDR3 DNA sequence: TGTGCCAGCAGTTTAAATAATGTATACGAGCAGTACGTC. Amino acids: CASSLNNVYEQYV.

This clonotype was detected once. The chain has TRBV23-1 and TRBJ2-1; TRBD2 matches 10 bases. TRBV23-1 is marked as an open reading frame, function uncertain. Trimming took 5 bases from V and 6 from J; bases not matched to a gene: 10. The CDR3 is made up of 16 amino acids. CDR3 protein: CASSMELAGQGNEQFF. The CDR3 region has the DNA TGCGCCAGCAGTATGGAACTAGCGGGGCAGGGCAATGAGCAGTTCTTC.

The chain has TRBV5-6 and TRBJ2-7, with D hard to call. The CDR3 is made up of 14 amino acids. With 0 bases removed from V and 3 bases from J, the gap between germline ends came to 10 bases. Germline V gene lookup returns CDR1 SGHDT and CDR2 YYEEEE. The CDR3 loop reads CASSLGRALYEQYF. CDR3 bases: TGTGCCAGCAGCTTGGGTCGGGCCCTCTACGAGCAGTACTTC.

This clonotype was seen only a few times. The chain couples TRBV20-1 to TRBJ2-2; D not certain. The CDR3 consists of 15 residues. V lost 0 bases and J lost 5, with 13 bases in between. Germline V gene lookup returns CDR1 DFQATT and CDR2 SNEGSKA (reference sequence). The CDR3 nucleotides are TGCAGTGCTAGAGATCGAGTCAGCCGTACCGGGGAGCTGTTTTTT. Translated, it gives CSARDRVSRTGELFF.

CDR3 nucleotide sequence: TGTGCCAGCAGCTTAAAGGGGGGGACAGGCCCCACAGATACGCAGTATTTT. This translates into CASSLKGGTGPTDTQYF. V is TRBV7-3 and J is TRBJ2-3; possibly TRBD1 for D (8 bases). The CDR3 spans 17 residues. The V end was cut by 1 base, the J end by 2 bases, with 16 bases between. CDR1 is SGHTA and CDR2 is FQGTGA in the germline V gene.

This clonotype was counted at least ten times. The V gene is TRBV7-2, the J gene TRBJ1-6; 7 nucleotides line up with TRBD1. Germline lookup yields CDR1 SGHTA and CDR2 FQGNSA. The trim removed 1 base at V and 7 bases at J, leaving 7 bases unmatched. The CDR3 spans 16 residues. In DNA, the CDR3 is TGTGCCAGCAGCTTAGAGGCGGCACAGGGGAATTCACCCCTCCACTTT. The encoded protein is CASSLEAAQGNSPLHF.

The chain carries TRBV5-8 and TRBJ1-4; no reliable D call. The CDR3 is 15 amino acids. V lost 0 bases to trimming and J lost 3 bases, with 9 bases between them. CDR1 and CDR2 from the germline V gene are SGHTS and YDEGEE. CDR3 DNA sequence: TGTGCCAGCAGCTTGGGTGGTCGGGCTAATGAAAAACTGTTTTTT. It translates to CASSLGGRANEKLFF.

This chain links TRBV4-3 with TRBJ1-3, with TRBD1 identical over 7 bases. This CDR3 contains 15 residues. V was clipped by 7 bases and J by 0 bases; unmatched bases: 6. CDR1 is LGHNA and CDR2 is YSLEER in the germline V gene. The chain's CDR3 is CASTLGQLSGNTIYF. CDR3 nucleotides: TGCGCCAGCACCTTGGGACAGCTCTCTGGAAACACCATATATTTT.

This clonotype was counted a few times. The rearrangement links TRBV7-6 to TRBJ2-2, with D unclear. The V end was cut by 1 base, the J end by 6 bases, with 9 bases between. Looked up from germline, CDR1 is SGHVS and CDR2 is FNYEAQ. The CDR3 has 14 residues. The CDR3 coding sequence is TGTGCCAGCAGCTTAGGGCACCCACCCGGGGAGCTGTTTTTT. Protein: CASSLGHPPGELFF.

The chain joins TRBV7-2 to TRBJ2-5; D tentatively reads TRBD1 or TRBD2 (5 bases each). There are 17 residues in the CDR3. Germline V gene sequence: CDR1 SGHTA, CDR2 FQGNSA. V shed 5 bases and J shed 3 bases, with 22 bases lying between them. In nucleotides, the CDR3 is TGTGCCAGCAGCCCCGGACCAGCCGGGGAAGGGGAAGAGACCCAGTACTTC. This codes for CASSPGPAGEGEETQYF.

The chain recombines TRBV7-6 with TRBJ2-5, with no clear D. Trimming removed 5 bases from V and 0 bases from J, with 7 bases in between. CDR3 size: 13 residues. Germline values: CDR1 SGHVS, CDR2 FNYEAQ. CDR3 region: CASSPENQETQYF. The CDR3 region has the DNA TGTGCCAGCAGCCCCGAGAACCAAGAGACCCAGTACTTC.

The chain uses TRBV4-3 and TRBJ2-2, with 7 bases matching TRBD1. CDR1 LGHNA and CDR2 YSLEER come from the germline V gene. Trimming took 4 bases from V and 7 from J; bases not matched to a gene: 9. The CDR3 covers 15 residues. CDR3 region: CASSPRQGTVGELFF. The CDR3 nucleotides are TGCGCCAGCAGCCCGAGACAGGGAACTGTCGGGGAGCTGTTTTTT.

The rearrangement links TRBV6-5 to TRBJ1-2; 10 nucleotides line up with TRBD1. Germline V gives CDR1 MNHEY, CDR2 SVGAGI. The J segment lost 5 bases and the V segment lost 0 bases, leaving 0 bases of the junction unmatched. This CDR3 is built from 14 residues. DNA for the CDR3: TGTGCCAGCAGTTACTCGGGACAGGGGTATGGCTACACCTTC. Amino acids: CASSYSGQGYGYTF.

As to this clonotype: A much larger clone sits a single nucleotide away, making a read error possible. V usage is TRBV12-3 or TRBV12-4 and J usage is TRBJ1-1; no clear D. The CDR3 covers 12 residues. Written as DNA, the CDR3 is TGTGCCGGCAGTAACATTAGGACTGAAGCTTTCTTT. This gives the protein CAGSNIRTEAFF.

This sequence joins TRBV27 and TRBJ1-3; D gene uncertain. The V gene lost 5 bases and the J gene lost 0 bases, with 8 bases spanning the gap. Germline lookup yields CDR1 MNHEY and CDR2 SMNVEV (reference sequence). The CDR3 is made up of 14 amino acids. CDR3 DNA: TGTGCCAGCAGTGGAAGGAGCTCTGGAAACACCATATATTTT. Its protein product is CASSGRSSGNTIYF.

The rearrangement links TRBV7-9 to TRBJ2-7, with D possibly being TRBD2 (6 bases). The V and J ends lost 5 bases and 0 bases respectively, with 20 bases between them. The CDR3 totals 17 residues. Germline CDR1 is SEHNR and CDR2 is FQNEAQ (reference sequence). The CDR3 sequence is CASSPKSGGKSSYEQYF. DNA of the CDR3: TGTGCCAGCAGCCCGAAATCTGGGGGGAAGAGCTCCTACGAGCAGTACTTC.

The chain joins TRBV27 to TRBJ1-5; D is unresolved. Germline loops: CDR1 MNHEY, CDR2 SMNVEV (reference sequence). The CDR3 loop spans 13 amino acids. Trimming pared 6 bases from V and 4 bases from J, leaving 10 bases between. The chain's CDR3 is CASSFGMNQPQHF. In nucleotides, the CDR3 is TGTGCCAGCAGCTTCGGGATGAATCAGCCCCAGCATTTT.

The gene calls are TRBV15 and TRBJ1-2; 7 nucleotides agree with TRBD1. V lost 3 bases, J lost 4 bases, and 14 bases stayed unmatched. The germline V gene encodes CDR1 LNHNV and CDR2 YYDKDF (reference sequence). The CDR3 consists of 17 residues. DNA for the CDR3: TGTGCCACCAGCAGCCGGGACAGAGCGGCCTTAGTCTATGGCTACACCTTC. Translated: CATSSRDRAALVYGYTF.

A word on this clonotype: At one of its ends the junction is not consistent with the germline gene, which may arise from a read error. V is TRBV4-3 and J is TRBJ2-7; 8 bases are a match to TRBD1. This CDR3 comprises 19 residues. The V gene's germline CDR1 is LGHNA and CDR2 YSLEER. The CDR3 region is CASSNLYLPGQADSYVQYF. CDR3 DNA sequence: TGCGCCAGCAGCAATTTGTACCTGCCGGGACAGGCAGACTCCTACGTGCAGTACTTC.

With regard to this clonotype: The missing conserved phenylalanine or tryptophan at the end of this CDR3 makes a read error likely. Because the CDR3's place on the DNA is in doubt, the DNA is left out and the CDR3 is given as listed by TCRdb. V gene TRBV24-1 combines with J gene TRBJ2-7; the table assigns TRBD2, which was not confirmed against the DNA. From its first to its last residue, the CDR3 has 11 amino acids. Germline V gene lookup returns CDR1 KGHDR and CDR2 SFDVKD. The CDR3 is CATTHRGGLRH.

There are a few counts of this clonotype. The chain combines TRBV7-9 with TRBJ2-1; 12 bases are shared with TRBD2. Losses at the gene ends were 2 bases for V and 7 bases for J; bases not matched to a gene: 6. The germline gives CDR1 SEHNR, CDR2 FQNEAQ (reference sequence). This CDR3 is 16 amino acids long. This CDR3 reads CASSLNLAGGANEQFF. The CDR3 bases are TGTGCCAGCAGCTTAAACCTAGCGGGGGGGGCGAATGAGCAGTTCTTC.